These T cell receptor beta chains were read from a single sample in a study of early T cells in non-severe SARS-CoV-2 infection. One entry per CDR3 protein, called by TCRdb with MiXCR from the 5' RACE reads. The sample holds about 36,000 distinct CDR3 sequences, approximately 8.9% seen once. Sequencing was done on a sample of whole blood. The receptors originated from an adult who was a healthcare worker with PCR-confirmed SARS-CoV-2 infection or an uninfected control (not recorded which). Each CDR3 is given with its conserved first and last residue.

j_call v_call cdr3_aa
TRBJ1-1 TRBV6-2/TRBV6-3 CASSYASEVGTEAFF
TRBJ2-7 TRBV7-9 CASSLGTGALVEQYF
TRBJ2-7 TRBV6-5 CASAGRSGGHYEQYF
TRBJ2-5 TRBV12-3/TRBV12-4 CASRPGGETQYF
TRBJ2-7 TRBV11-2 CASSLPQGVQMEQYF
TRBJ2-6 TRBV7-9 CASTGLKGANVLTF
TRBJ2-6 TRBV20-1 CSARKQGAGANVLTF
TRBJ2-1 TRBV27 CASSGSGSYNEQFF
TRBJ1-2 TRBV2 CASSDRNNGYTF
TRBJ2-3 TRBV4-1 CASSLSGDTQYF
TRBJ2-6 TRBV6-2/TRBV6-3 CASSSSDRWRVRANVLTF
TRBJ2-2 TRBV10-3 CATTGDAGELFF
TRBJ1-2 TRBV7-2 CASSSRVNYGYTF
TRBJ1-1 TRBV5-4 CASSPRTGGDRFF
TRBJ1-2 TRBV28 CASSPTGARPNAYGYTF
TRBJ1-2 TRBV29-1 CSAGRQNYGYTF
TRBJ2-7 TRBV20-1 CSARRGIEGKDEQYF
TRBJ1-1 TRBV10-2 CASSQGGNTEAFF
TRBJ2-5 TRBV18 CASGTVAGVQETQYF
TRBJ2-7 TRBV20-1 CSARQSSYEQYF
TRBJ2-1 TRBV7-3 CASSPEGTLSYNEQFF
TRBJ2-7 TRBV5-5 CASSFGRDITYEQYF
TRBJ1-1 TRBV29-1 CSVEGSGTGNTEAFF
TRBJ2-2 TRBV7-2 CASSLGRISVVNTGELFF
TRBJ2-7 TRBV20-1 CSARSQNSYEQYF
TRBJ1-6 TRBV4-2 CASSQESGGYGSPLHF
TRBJ1-4 TRBV12-3/TRBV12-4 CASSPSDQGGKLFF
TRBJ2-2 TRBV5-4 CASSSTGELFF
TRBJ2-5 TRBV29-1 CSVRFSKETQYF
TRBJ1-1 TRBV7-6 CASSQQHSTEAFF
TRBJ1-6 TRBV2 CASTSGAPNSPLHF
TRBJ1-2 TRBV29-1 CSVVSALYGYTF
TRBJ1-2 TRBV12-3/TRBV12-4 CASKDRADYGYTF
TRBJ1-2 TRBV12-3/TRBV12-4 CASSLSSGGGGYGYTF
TRBJ2-7 TRBV7-9 CASSFSGTEQYF
TRBJ2-1 TRBV6-2/TRBV6-3 CASSYLGRGLANDEQFF
TRBJ1-1 TRBV29-1 CSEFRALNTEAFF
TRBJ2-5 TRBV7-9 CASSYWTSLRETQYF
TRBJ2-3 TRBV5-1 CASALTSARHTQYF
TRBJ2-3 TRBV7-2 CASSLAGGAGDTQYF
TRBJ2-3 TRBV7-9 CASSSRPGGTDTQYF
TRBJ1-1 TRBV20-1 CSAGTGGAGTEAFF
TRBJ2-1 TRBV29-1 CSVEEPRGPYNEQFF
TRBJ2-7 TRBV5-1 CASSLGGGYEQYF
TRBJ2-1 TRBV5-1 CASTHRTSGGGDEQFF
TRBJ1-5 TRBV7-9 CASSSEWFYQPQHF
TRBJ1-1 TRBV21-1 CASSKEQPTGTEAFF
TRBJ1-1 TRBV30 CAWARGGAEAFF
TRBJ2-2 TRBV3-1 CASRLVAGELFF
TRBJ1-5 TRBV7-2 CASSLEGFGNQPQHF
TRBJ2-5 TRBV11-2 CASSFQTGGYQETQYF
TRBJ1-6 TRBV6-5 CASSYGGSLVGSNSPLHF
TRBJ1-2 TRBV12-3/TRBV12-4 CASRGTGSFGDGYTF
TRBJ1-6 TRBV4-2 CASSQATENSPLHF
TRBJ1-5 TRBV6-1 CASSAEENQPQHF
TRBJ1-4 TRBV25-1 CASSRGQSPNEKLFF
TRBJ2-2 TRBV7-8 CASSLEPQGLANTGELFF
TRBJ2-5 TRBV11-2 CASSPGTSKETQYF
TRBJ1-6 TRBV2 CASIEPGAQGANSPLHF
TRBJ1-1 TRBV29-1 CSVAPGHRGTEAFF